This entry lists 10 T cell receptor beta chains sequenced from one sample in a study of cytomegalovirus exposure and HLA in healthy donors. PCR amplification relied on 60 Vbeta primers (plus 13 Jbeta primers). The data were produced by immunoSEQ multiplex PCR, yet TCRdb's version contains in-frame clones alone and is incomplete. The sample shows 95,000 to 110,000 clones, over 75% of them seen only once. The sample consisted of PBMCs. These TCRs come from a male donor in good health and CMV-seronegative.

CDR3 in DNA: TGCGCCAGCAGCCAGGGGGAAGGTGAAGCTTTCTTT. This translates into CASSQGEGEAFF. This chain uses TRBV5-1 with TRBJ1-1; TRBD1 aligns across 7 bases. V was pared by 4 bases and J by 7 bases, with 4 bases of the junction left unmatched. CDR3 length: 12 amino acids. CDR1 and CDR2 (germline): SGHRS, YFSETQ.

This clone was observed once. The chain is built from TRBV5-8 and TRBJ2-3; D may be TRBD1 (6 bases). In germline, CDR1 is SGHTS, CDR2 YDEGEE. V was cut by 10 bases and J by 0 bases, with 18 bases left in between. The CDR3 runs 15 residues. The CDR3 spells CAGTGQPVSTDTQYF. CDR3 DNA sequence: TGTGCCGGGACCGGACAGCCTGTAAGCACAGATACGCAGTATTTT.

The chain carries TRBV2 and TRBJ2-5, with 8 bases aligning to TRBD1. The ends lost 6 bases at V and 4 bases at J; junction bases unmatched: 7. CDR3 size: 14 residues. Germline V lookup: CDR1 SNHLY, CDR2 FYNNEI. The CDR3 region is CASRGDRNRETQYF. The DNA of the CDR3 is TGTGCCAGCAGGGGGGACAGGAATCGAGAGACCCAGTACTTC.

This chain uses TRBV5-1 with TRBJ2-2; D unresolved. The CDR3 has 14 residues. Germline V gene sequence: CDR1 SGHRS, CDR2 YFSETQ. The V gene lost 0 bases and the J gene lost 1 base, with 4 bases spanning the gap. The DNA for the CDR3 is TGCGCCAGCAGCTTGGTACAGAACACCGGGGAGCTGTTTTTT. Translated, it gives CASSLVQNTGELFF.

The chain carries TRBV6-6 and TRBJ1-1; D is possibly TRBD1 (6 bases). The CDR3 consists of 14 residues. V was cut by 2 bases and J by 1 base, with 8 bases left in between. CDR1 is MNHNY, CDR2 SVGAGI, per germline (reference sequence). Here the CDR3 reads CASSYTQGNTEAFF. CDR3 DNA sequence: TGTGCCAGCAGTTACACACAGGGGAACACTGAAGCTTTCTTT.

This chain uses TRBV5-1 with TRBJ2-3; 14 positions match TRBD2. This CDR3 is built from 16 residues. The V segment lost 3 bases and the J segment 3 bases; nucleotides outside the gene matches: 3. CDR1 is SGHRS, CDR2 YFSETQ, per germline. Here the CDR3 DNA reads TGCGCCAGCAGCTCCGGGACTAGCGGGAGTACAGATACGCAGTATTTT. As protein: CASSSGTSGSTDTQYF. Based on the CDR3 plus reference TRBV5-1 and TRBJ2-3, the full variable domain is KAGVTQTPRYLIKTRGQQVTLSCSPISGHRSVSWYQQTPGQGLQFLFEYFSETQRNKGNFPGRFSGRQFSNSRSEMNVSTLELGDSALYLCASSSGTSGSTDTQYFGPGTRLTVL.

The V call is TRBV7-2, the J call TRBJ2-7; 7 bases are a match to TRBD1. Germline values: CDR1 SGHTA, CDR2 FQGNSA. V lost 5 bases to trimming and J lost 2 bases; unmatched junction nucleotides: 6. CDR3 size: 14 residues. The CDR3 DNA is TGTGCCAGCAGCGGCCGGGACAGTCCCTACGAGCAGTACTTC. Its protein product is CASSGRDSPYEQYF.

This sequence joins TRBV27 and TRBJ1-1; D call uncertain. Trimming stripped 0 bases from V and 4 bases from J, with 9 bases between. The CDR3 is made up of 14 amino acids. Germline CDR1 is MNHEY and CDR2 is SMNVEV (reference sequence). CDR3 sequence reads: CASSLSRSGTEAFF. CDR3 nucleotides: TGTGCCAGCAGTTTATCCCGGAGCGGCACTGAAGCTTTCTTT.

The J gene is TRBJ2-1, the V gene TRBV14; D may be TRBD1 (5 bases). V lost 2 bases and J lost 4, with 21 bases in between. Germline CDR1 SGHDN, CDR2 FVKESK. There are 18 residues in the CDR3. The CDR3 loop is CASSQKTTAGLPYNEQFF. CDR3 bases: TGTGCCAGCAGCCAAAAAACTACGGCAGGGCTCCCGTACAATGAGCAGTTCTTC.

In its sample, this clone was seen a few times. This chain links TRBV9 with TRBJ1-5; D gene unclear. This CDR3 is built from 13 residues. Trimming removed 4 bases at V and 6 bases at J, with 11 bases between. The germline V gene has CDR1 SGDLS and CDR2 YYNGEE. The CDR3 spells CASSFGILQPQHF. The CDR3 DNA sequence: TGTGCCAGCAGCTTCGGGATTCTTCAGCCCCAGCATTTT.